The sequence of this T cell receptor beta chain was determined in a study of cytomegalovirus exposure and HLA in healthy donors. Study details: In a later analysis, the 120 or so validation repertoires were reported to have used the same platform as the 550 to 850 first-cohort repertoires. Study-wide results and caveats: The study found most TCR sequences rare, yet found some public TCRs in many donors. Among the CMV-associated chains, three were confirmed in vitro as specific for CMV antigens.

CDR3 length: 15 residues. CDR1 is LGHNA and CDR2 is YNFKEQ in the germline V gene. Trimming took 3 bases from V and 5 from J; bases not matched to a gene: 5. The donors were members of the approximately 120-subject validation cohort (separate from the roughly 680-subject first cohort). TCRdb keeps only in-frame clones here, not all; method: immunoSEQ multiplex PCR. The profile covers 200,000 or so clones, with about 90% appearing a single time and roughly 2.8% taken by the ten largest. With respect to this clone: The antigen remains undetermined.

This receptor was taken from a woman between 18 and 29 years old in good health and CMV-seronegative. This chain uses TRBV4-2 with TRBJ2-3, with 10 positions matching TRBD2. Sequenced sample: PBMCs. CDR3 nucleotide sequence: TGTGCCAGCAGCCATCGGGAGCGGGAGGGAGATACGCAGTATTTT. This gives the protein CASSHREREGDTQYF.